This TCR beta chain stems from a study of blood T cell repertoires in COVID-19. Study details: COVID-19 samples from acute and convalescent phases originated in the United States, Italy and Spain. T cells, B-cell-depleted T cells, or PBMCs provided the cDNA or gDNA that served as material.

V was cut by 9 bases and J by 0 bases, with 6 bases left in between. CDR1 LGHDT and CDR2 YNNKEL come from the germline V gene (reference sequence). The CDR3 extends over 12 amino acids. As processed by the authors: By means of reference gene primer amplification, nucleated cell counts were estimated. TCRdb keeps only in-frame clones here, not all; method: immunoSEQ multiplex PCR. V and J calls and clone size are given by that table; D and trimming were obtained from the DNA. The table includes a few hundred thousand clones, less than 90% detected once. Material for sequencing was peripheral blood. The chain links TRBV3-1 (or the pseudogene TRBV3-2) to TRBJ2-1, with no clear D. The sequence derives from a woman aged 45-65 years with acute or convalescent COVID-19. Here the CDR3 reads CASGLSYNEQFF. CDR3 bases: TGTGCCAGTGGCCTCTCCTACAATGAGCAGTTCTTC.